This T cell receptor (beta chain) is drawn from a study of T-cell memory formation after mild COVID-19. TCRdb reprocessed the 5' RACE reads with MiXCR, giving one entry per CDR3 protein. This sample has some 110,000 distinct CDR3 sequences, with over 15% found just once. This clonotype has a handful of counts. Germline V gene data show CDR1 as SGDLS and CDR2 as YYNGEE. J was trimmed by 4 bases and V by 0 bases; bases with no gene match: 11. The CDR3 totals 17 residues. The source material was PBMCs or a T cell subset sorted from them (not recorded which). This clonotype was sampled from an adult woman who had mild COVID-19 (a few samples of this study predate the infection). Cell type and time point are not known. The chain combines TRBV9 with TRBJ2-3; 7 bases map to TRBD2. The CDR3 sequence: CASSVEVFGGRADTQYF. The CDR3 nucleotides read TGTGCCAGCAGCGTAGAAGTCTTCGGAGGGAGGGCAGATACGCAGTATTTT.